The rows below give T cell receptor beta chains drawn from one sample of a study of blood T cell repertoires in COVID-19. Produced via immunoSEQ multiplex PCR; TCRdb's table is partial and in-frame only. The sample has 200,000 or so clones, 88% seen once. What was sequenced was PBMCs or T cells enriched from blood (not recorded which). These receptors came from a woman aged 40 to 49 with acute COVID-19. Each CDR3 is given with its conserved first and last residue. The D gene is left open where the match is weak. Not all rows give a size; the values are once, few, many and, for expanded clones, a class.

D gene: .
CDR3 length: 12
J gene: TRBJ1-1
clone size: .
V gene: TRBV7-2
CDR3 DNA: TGTGCCAGCAGCTTAGCTCGGGGGGAAGCTTTCTTT
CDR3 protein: CASSLARGEAFF

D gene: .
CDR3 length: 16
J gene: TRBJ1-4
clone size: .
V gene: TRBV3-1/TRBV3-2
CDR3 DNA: TGTGCCAGCAGCCAAGCAGCGGGGCGGCCTAATGAAAAACTGTTTTTT
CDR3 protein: CASSQAAGRPNEKLFF

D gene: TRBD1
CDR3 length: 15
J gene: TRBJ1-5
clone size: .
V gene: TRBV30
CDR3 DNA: TGTGCCTGGAGTGTGTACGGACAGGTCGATCAGCCCCAGCATTTT
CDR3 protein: CAWSVYGQVDQPQHF

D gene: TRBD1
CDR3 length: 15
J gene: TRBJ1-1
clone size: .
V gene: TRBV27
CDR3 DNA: TGTGCCAGCAAAGACCCCCGGACAGGTCCCCAGGAAGCTTTCTTT
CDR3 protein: CASKDPRTGPQEAFF

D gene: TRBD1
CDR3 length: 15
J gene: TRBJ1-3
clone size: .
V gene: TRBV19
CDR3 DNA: TGTGCCAGCCTGACCGGGACAGGGCTTGGAAACACCATATATTTT
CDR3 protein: CASLTGTGLGNTIYF

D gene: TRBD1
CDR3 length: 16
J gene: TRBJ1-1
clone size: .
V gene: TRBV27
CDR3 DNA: TGTGCCAGCAGTTTACAGGGACAGGGAAAGGACACTGAAGCTTTCTTT
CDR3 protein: CASSLQGQGKDTEAFF

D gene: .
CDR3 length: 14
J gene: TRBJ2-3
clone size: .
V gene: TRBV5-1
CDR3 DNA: TGCGCCAGCAGCAGGTACGGGAGTGGAGATACGCAGTATTTT
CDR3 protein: CASSRYGSGDTQYF

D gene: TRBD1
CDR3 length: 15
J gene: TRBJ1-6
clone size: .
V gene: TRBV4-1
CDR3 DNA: TGCGCCAGCAGCCAAGTTGGGACAGGGCGCTCACCCCTCCACTTT
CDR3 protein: CASSQVGTGRSPLHF

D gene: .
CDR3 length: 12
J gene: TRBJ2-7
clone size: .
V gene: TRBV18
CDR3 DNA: TGTGCCAGCTCACCCGGACTCTACGAGCAGTACTTC
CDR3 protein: CASSPGLYEQYF

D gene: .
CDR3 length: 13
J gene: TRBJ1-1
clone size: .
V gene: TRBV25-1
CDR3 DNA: TGTGCCAGCAGTAAAGCAAGCGGGACTGAAGCTTTCTTT
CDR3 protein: CASSKASGTEAFF

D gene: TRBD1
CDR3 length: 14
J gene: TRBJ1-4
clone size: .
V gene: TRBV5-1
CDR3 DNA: TGCGCCAGCAGCTTGAAGGGGGCGAGGGAAAAACTGTTTTTT
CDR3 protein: CASSLKGAREKLFF

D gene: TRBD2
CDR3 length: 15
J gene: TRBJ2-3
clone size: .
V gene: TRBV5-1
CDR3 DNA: TGCGCCAGCAGCTTACTAGCGGGGGGCACAGATACGCAGTATTTT
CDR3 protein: CASSLLAGGTDTQYF

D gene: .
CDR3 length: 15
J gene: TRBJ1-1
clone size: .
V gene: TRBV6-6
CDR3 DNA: TGTGCCAGCAGTTACTCGCGGGTGGGGAACACTGAAGCTTTCTTT
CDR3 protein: CASSYSRVGNTEAFF

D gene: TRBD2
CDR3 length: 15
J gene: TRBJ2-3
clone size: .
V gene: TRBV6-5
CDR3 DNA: TGTGCCAGCGCGGGCGCGGGGGGGTGGGCAGATACGCAGTATTTT
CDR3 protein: CASAGAGGWADTQYF

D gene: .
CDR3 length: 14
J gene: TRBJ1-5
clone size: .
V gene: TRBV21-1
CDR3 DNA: TGTGCCAGCAGCACCCGACAGGGCAATCAGCCCCAGCATTTT
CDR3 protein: CASSTRQGNQPQHF

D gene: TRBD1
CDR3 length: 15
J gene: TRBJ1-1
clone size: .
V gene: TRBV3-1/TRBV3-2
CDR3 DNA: TGTGCCAGCAGCCAAGAGGCAGGGGGTTTCCATGAAGCTTTCTTT
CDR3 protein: CASSQEAGGFHEAFF

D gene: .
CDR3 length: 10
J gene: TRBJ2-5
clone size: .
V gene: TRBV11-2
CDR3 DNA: TGTGCCAGCGCCAGGGAGACCCAGTACTTC
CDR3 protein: CASARETQYF

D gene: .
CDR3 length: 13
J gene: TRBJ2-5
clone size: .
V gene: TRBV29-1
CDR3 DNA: TGCAGCGTCCGCGGACGGGGTGGAGAGACCCAGTACTTC
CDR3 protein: CSVRGRGGETQYF

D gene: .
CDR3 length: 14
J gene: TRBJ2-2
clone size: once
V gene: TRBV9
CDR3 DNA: TGTGCCAGCAGCGGCGCCATTAGCACCGGGGAGCTGTTTTTT
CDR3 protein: CASSGAISTGELFF

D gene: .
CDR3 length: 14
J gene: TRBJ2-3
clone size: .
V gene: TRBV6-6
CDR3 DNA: TGTGCCAGCAGTTCTGGAACAGCGGCAGATACGCAGTATTTT
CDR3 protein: CASSSGTAADTQYF

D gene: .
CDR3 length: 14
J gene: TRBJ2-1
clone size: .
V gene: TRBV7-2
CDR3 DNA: TGTGCCAGCAAGTTCGAGACAGTGAGGAATGAGCAGTTCTTC
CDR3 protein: CASKFETVRNEQFF

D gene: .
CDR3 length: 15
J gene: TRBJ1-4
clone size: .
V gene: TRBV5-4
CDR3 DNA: TGTGCCAGCAGCGACCGTGGGGCCCCAGGGGAAAAACTGTTTTTT
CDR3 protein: CASSDRGAPGEKLFF

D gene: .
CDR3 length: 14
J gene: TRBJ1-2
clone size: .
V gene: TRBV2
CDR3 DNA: TGTGCCAGCAGTGAATTACAGGGCTACTATGGCTACACCTTC
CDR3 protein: CASSELQGYYGYTF

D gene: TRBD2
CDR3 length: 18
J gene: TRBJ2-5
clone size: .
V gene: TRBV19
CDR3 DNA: TGTGCCAGTAGTCGAACCGGGACTAGCGGGGGGAATGGGGAGACCCAGTACTTC
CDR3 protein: CASSRTGTSGGNGETQYF

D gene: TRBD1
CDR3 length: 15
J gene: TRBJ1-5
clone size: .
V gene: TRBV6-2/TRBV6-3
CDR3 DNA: TGTGCCAGCAGTTCCGGACAGGTTAGCAATCAGCCCCAGCATTTT
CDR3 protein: CASSSGQVSNQPQHF

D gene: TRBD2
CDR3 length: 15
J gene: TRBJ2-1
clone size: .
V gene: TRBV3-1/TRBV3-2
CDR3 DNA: TGTGCCAGCAGCCCAGGACTAGCGGCCCACAATGAGCAGTTCTTC
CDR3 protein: CASSPGLAAHNEQFF

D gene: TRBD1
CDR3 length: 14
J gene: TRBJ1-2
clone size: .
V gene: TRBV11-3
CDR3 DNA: TGTGCCAGCAGCTTAGCACAGGGACAGAATGGCTACACCTTC
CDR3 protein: CASSLAQGQNGYTF

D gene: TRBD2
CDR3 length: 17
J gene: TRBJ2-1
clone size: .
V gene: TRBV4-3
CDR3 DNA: TGCGCCAGCAGCCCCTCGGGACTAGCGGGGTTCTACAATGAGCAGTTCTTC
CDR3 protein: CASSPSGLAGFYNEQFF

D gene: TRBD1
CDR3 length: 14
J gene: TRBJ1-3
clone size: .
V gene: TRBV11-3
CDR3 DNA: TGTGCCAGCAGCTTCCGACAGGGGAGGGACACCATATATTTT
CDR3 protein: CASSFRQGRDTIYF

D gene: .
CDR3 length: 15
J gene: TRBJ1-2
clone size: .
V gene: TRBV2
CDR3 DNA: TGTGCCAGCAGTGAAAATTATATGGGGGCCAAGGGCTACACCTTC
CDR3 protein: CASSENYMGAKGYTF

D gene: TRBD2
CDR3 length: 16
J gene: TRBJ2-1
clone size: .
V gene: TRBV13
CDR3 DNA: TGTGCCAGCAGCGCCCGGGGACTAGCCGTTTACAATGAGCAGTTCTTC
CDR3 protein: CASSARGLAVYNEQFF

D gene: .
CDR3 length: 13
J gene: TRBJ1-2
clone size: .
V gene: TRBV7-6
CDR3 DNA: TGTGCCAGCAGCTTAGCACAGGGCGGAGGCTACACCTTC
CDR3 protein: CASSLAQGGGYTF

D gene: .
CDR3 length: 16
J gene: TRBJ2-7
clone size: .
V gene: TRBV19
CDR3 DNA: TGTGCCAGTAGTATAGGAGGGGACTTACAAGCCTACGAGCAGTACTTC
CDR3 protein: CASSIGGDLQAYEQYF

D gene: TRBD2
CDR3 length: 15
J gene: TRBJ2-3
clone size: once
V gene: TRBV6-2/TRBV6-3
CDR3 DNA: TGTGCCAGCAGTCGGGGAGGGGTCGGCACAGATACGCAGTATTTT
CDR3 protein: CASSRGGVGTDTQYF

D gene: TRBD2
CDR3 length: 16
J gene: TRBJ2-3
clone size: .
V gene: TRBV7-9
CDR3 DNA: TGTGCCAGCAGCTCTCTAGCGGGAGTGGCGACAGATACGCAGTATTTT
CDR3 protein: CASSSLAGVATDTQYF

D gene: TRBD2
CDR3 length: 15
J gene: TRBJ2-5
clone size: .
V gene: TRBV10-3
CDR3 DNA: TGTGCCATCAGTGAACTGGCGGGGGGTCAAGAGACCCAGTACTTC
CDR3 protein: CAISELAGGQETQYF

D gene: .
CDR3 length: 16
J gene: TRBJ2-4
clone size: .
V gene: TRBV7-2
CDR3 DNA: TGTGCCAGCAGCTTAGGGACTGAGGGAGCCAAAAACATTCAGTACTTC
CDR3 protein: CASSLGTEGAKNIQYF

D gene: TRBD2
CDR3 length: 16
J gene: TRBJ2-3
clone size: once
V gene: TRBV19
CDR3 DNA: TGTGCCAGTAGGAGAGAGGGACTAGCGGACACAGATACGCAGTATTTT
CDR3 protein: CASRREGLADTDTQYF

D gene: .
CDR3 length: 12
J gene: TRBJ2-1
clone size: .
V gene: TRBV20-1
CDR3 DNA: TGCAGTGCTAGTACAGGGACCAATGAGCAGTTCTTC
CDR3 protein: CSASTGTNEQFF

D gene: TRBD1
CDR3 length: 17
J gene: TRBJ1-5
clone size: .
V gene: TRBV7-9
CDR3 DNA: TGTGCCAGCAGCTCCTGGACAGGACAAAGCGGCAATCAGCCCCAGCATTTT
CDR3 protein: CASSSWTGQSGNQPQHF

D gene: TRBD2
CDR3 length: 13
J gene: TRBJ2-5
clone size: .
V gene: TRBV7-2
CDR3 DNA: TGTGCCAGCACCCATAGCGGGAAAAAGACCCAGTACTTC
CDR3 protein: CASTHSGKKTQYF

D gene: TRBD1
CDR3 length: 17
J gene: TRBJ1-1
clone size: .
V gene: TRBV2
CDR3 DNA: TGTGCCAGCAGTGTTGTGAGACAGGGGATTATGAACACTGAAGCTTTCTTT
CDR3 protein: CASSVVRQGIMNTEAFF

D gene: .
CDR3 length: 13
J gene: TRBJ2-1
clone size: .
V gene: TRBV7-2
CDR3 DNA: TGTGCCAGCAGCTCGGGATCCCACAATGAGCAGTTCTTC
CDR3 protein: CASSSGSHNEQFF

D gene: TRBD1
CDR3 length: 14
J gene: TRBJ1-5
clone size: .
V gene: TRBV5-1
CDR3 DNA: TGCGCCAGCAGTTTGACAGGGAGCAATCAGCCCCAGCATTTT
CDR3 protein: CASSLTGSNQPQHF

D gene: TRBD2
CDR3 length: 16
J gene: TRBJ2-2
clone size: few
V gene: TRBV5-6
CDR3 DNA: TGTGCCAGCAGCTTGCCCCGGGGGGGCCACACCGGGGAGCTGTTTTTT
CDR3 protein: CASSLPRGGHTGELFF

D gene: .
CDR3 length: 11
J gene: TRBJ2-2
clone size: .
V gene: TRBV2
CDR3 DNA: TGTGCCAGCAGGGCATCCGGGGAGCTGTTTTTT
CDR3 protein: CASRASGELFF

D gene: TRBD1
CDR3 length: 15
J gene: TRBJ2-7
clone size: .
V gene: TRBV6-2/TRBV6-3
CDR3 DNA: TGTGCCAGCAGTTACACCCCGACAGGGGACGAAGAGCAGTACTTC
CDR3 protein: CASSYTPTGDEEQYF

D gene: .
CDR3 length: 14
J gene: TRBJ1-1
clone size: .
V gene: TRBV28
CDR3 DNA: TGTGCCAGCAGTTCCCCCGGCGGGGTCAGAGAGGCTTTCTTT
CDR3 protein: CASSSPGGVREAFF

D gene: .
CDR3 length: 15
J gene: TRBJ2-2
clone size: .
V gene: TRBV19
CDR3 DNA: TGTGCCAGTAGTATAGCCGCGGCGAACACCGGGGAGCTGTTTTTT
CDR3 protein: CASSIAAANTGELFF

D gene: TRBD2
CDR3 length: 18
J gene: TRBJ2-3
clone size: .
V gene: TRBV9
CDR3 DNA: TGTGCCAGCAGCGTAGGCCCTTCTAGCGGGAGCGGCACAGATACGCAGTATTTT
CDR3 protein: CASSVGPSSGSGTDTQYF